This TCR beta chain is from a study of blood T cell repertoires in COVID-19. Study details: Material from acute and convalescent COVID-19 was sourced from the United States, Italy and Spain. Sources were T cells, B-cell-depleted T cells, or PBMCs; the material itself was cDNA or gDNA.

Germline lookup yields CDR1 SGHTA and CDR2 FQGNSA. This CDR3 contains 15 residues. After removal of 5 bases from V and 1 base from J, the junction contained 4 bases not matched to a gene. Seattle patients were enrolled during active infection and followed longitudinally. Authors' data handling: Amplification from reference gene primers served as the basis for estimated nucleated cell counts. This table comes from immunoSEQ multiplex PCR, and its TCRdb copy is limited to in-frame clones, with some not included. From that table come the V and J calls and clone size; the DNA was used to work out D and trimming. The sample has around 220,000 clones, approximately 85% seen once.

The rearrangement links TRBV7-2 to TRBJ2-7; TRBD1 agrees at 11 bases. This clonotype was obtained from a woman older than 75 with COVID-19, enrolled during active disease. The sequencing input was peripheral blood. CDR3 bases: TGTGCCAGCAGCCCGGGACAGGGGGTATCCTACGAGCAGTACTTC. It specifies CASSPGQGVSYEQYF.